The clone carrying this T cell receptor beta chain was counted a few times. As processed by the authors: Nucleated cell number was recorded as an estimate derived from reference gene primer amplification. The data were produced by immunoSEQ multiplex PCR, yet TCRdb's version contains in-frame clones alone and is incomplete. V and J calls and clone size come straight from that table; D and trimming were deduced from the DNA. The sample consists of about 120,000 clones, about 90% of them appearing once. Seattle patients were enrolled while actively infected and followed longitudinally. This entry belongs to a study of blood T cell repertoires in COVID-19. Study context: Sample material is recorded as cDNA or gDNA derived from T cells, B-cell-depleted T cells, or PBMCs.

Germline trimming cut 0 bases from V and 4 bases from J; bases unmatched to any gene: 7. This CDR3 has 17 residues. Germline V gene data show CDR1 as SGHDN and CDR2 as FVKESK. The V gene is TRBV14, the J gene TRBJ2-7; 12 positions agree with TRBD2. This receptor was identified in an older woman with COVID-19, enrolled during active disease. Sequencing was performed on peripheral blood. The CDR3 DNA follows: TGTGCCAGCAGCCAAGACCCCCGACTAGCGGGGGAATACGAGCAGTACTTC. Protein sequence: CASSQDPRLAGEYEQYF.